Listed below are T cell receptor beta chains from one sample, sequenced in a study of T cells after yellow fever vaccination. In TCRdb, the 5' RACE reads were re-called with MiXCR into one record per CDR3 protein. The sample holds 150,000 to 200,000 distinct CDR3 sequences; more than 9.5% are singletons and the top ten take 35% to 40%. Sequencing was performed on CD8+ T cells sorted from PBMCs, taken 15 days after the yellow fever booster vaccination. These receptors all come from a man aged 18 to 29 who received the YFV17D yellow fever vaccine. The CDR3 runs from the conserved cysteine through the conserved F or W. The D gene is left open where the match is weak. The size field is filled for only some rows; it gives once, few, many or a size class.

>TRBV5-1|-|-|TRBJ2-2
TGCGCCAGCAACGATAGGAACACCGGGGAGCTGTTTTTT
CASNDRNTGELFF
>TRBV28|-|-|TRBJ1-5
TGTGCCAGCAGGCGACCAGAGGGCAATCAGCCCCAGCATTTT
CASRRPEGNQPQHF
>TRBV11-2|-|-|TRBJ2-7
TGTGCCAGCAGCCAAAGGAACGATTACGAGCAGTACTTC
CASSQRNDYEQYF
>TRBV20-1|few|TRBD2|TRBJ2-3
TGCAGTGCTAGCTTCGACGGGGGGGCCGCAAGCACAGATACGCAGTATTTT
CSASFDGGAASTDTQYF
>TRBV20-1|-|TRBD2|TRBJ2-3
TGCAGTGCCAGGCTGGGACTAGCGGGGGGTCGCCCTAGCACAGATACGCAGTATTTT
CSARLGLAGGRPSTDTQYF
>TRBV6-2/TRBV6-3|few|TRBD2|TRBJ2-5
TGTGCCAGCAGTACCAAACTAGCGGGGCCACGAGGGGAGACCCAGTACTTC
CASSTKLAGPRGETQYF
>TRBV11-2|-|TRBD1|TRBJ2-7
TGTGCCAGCAGCTTAGGAGACAGGGGTGGCGAGCAGTACTTC
CASSLGDRGGEQYF
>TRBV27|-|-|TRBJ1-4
TGTGCCAGCAGTTTCCCCCCGAGGCGTGAAAAACTGTTTTTT
CASSFPPRREKLFF
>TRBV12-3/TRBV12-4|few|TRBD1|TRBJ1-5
TGTGCCAGCAGTGTCACAGGGGGCGGTCAGCCCCAGCATTTT
CASSVTGGGQPQHF
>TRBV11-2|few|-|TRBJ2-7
TGTGCCAGCAGCTTGGAGTCCTTCGGAGAGCAGTACTTC
CASSLESFGEQYF
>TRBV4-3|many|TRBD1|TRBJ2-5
TGCGCCAGCAGCCAAGACAGGGGGTACCAAGAGACCCAGTACTTC
CASSQDRGYQETQYF
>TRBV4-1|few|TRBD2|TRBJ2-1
TGCGCCAGCAGCCAAGCGTTTACGGGGGGGCCTTCAAATGAGCAGTTCTTC
CASSQAFTGGPSNEQFF
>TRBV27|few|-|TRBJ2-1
TGTGCCAGCAGACGCCCCGGGACAATATACAATGAGCAGTTCTTC
CASRRPGTIYNEQFF
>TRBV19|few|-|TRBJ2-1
TGTGCCAGCTCACACCTTACGGGTGAGCAGTTCTTC
CASSHLTGEQFF
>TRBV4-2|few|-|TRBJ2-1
TGTGCCAGCAGCCGGGGACTTTGGAATGAGCAGTTCTTC
CASSRGLWNEQFF